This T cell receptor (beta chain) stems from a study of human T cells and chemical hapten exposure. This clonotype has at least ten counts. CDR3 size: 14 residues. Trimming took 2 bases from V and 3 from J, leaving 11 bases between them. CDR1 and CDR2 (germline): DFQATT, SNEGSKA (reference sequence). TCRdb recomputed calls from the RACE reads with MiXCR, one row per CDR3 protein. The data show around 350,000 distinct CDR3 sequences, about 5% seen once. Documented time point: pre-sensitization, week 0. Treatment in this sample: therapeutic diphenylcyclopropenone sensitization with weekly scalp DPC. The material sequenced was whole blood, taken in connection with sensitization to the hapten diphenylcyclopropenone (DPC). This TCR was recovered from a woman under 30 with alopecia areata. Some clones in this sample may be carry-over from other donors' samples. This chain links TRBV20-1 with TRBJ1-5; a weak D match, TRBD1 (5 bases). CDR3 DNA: TGCAGTGCTAGACCCACGGGGCTCAATCAGCCCCAGCATTTT. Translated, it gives CSARPTGLNQPQHF.